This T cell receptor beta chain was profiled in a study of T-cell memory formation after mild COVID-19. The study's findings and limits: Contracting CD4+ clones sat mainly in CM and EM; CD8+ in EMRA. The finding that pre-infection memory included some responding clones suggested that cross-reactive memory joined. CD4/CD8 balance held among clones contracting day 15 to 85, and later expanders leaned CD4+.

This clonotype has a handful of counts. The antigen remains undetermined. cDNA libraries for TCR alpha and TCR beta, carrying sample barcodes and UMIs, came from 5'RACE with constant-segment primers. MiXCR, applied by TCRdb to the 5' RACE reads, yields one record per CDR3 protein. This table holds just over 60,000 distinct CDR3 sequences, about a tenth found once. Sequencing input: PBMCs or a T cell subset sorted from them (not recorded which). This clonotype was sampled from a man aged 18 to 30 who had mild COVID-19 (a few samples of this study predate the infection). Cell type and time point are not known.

The CDR3 DNA sequence: TGTGCCAGCAGTAGCCGGACAGGGTCGATAGGAAACACCATATATTTT. Protein product: CASSSRTGSIGNTIYF. The J gene is TRBJ1-3, the V gene TRBV12-3 or TRBV12-4, with TRBD1 matching over 8 bases. V gave up 5 bases and J gave up 4 bases; unmatched junction bases: 10. The CDR3 loop spans 16 amino acids.